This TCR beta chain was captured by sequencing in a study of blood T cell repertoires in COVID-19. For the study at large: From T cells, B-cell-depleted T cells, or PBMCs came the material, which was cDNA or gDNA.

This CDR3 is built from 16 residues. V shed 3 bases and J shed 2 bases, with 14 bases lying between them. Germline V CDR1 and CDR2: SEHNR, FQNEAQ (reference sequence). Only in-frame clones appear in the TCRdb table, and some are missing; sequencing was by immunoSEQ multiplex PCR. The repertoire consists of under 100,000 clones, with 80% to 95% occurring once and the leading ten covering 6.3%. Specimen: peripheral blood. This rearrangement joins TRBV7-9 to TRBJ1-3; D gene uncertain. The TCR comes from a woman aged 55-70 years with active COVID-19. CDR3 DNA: TGTGCCAGCAGCTTGTCGTCGTTGCAGGCTGGAAACACCATATATTTT. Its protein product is CASSLSSLQAGNTIYF.